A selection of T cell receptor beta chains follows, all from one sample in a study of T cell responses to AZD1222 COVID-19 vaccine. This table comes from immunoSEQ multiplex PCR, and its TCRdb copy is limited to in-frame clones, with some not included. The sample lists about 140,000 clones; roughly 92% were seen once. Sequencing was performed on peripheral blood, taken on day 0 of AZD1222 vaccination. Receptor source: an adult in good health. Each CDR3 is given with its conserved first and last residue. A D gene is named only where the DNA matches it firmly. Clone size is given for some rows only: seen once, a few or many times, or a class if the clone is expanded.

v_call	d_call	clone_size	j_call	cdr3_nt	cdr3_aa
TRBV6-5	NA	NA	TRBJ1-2	TGTGCCAGCAGTTACTCCAGCAGGGACGTCTATGGCTACACCTTC	CASSYSSRDVYGYTF
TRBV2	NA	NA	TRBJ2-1	TGTGCCAGCAGTGAGTTTAGGGCCCTGGATGAGCAGTTCTTC	CASSEFRALDEQFF
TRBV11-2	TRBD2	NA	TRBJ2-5	TGTGCCAGCAGCTCCCTGCGGGCCAGGGAGGGCCAAGAGACCCAGTACTTC	CASSSLRAREGQETQYF
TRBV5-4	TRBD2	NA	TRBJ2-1	TGTGTTACCTCGGGGGGGTCCTACAATGAGCAGTTCTTC	CVTSGGSYNEQFF
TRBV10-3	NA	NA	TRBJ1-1	TGTGCCATCAGTGGGCGACAAGGGGACACTGAAGCTTTCTTT	CAISGRQGDTEAFF
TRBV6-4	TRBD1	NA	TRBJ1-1	TGTGCCAGCAGGTGGGACAGGGACACTGAAGCTTTCTTT	CASRWDRDTEAFF
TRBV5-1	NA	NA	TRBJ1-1	TGCGCCAGCAGCCGAACAGTGAACACTGAAGCTTTCTTT	CASSRTVNTEAFF
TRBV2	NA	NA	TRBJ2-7	TGTGCCAGCACGTACTCTCCTCCCTACGAGCAGTACTTC	CASTYSPPYEQYF
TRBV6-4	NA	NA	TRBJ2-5	TGTGCCAGCTGGGAACACCACAGGGGGGGTCCCCAAGAGACCCAGTACTTC	CASWEHHRGGPQETQYF
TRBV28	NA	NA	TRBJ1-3	TGTGCCAGCAGTCCGATATTGGGGGGGCCTAAAATGTCTGGAAACACCATATATTTT	CASSPILGGPKMSGNTIYF
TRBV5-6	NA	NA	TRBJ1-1	TGTGCCAGCAGCTTGTATGCGGGGACCACTGAAGCTTTCTTT	CASSLYAGTTEAFF
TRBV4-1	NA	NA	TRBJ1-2	TGCGCCAGCAGCCAAAACCCGGGGATTAACTATGGCTACACCTTC	CASSQNPGINYGYTF
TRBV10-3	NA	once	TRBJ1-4	TGTGCCATCAGTTCCACGACGGGTGGGGATGAAAAACTGTTTTTT	CAISSTTGGDEKLFF
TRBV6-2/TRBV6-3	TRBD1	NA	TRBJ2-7	TGTGCCAGCAGCCGCTATGGACAGGACCCATACGAGCAGTACTTC	CASSRYGQDPYEQYF
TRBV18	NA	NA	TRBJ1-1	TGTGCCAGCTCACCAGGGAGCCTGGGGAACACTGAAGCTTTCTTT	CASSPGSLGNTEAFF
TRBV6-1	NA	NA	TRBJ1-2	TGTGCCAGCAGTGAAGCGCTTGTATTTTATGGCTACACCTTC	CASSEALVFYGYTF
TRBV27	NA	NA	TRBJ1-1	TGTGCCAGCAGTTTTGGGGGGTTTACGATGAACACTGAAGCTTTCTTT	CASSFGGFTMNTEAFF
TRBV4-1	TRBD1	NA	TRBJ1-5	TGCGCCAGCAGCCAAGGGGGCGGACAGGGGGCCCTCGAGCCCCAGCATTTT	CASSQGGGQGALEPQHF
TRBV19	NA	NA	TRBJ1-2	TGTGCCAGTAGGAGATCTAACTATGGCTACACCTTC	CASRRSNYGYTF
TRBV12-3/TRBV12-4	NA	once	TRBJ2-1	TGTGCCAGCAGGGTTTCTCGAGGGCAGTTCTTC	CASRVSRGQFF
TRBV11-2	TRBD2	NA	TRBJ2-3	TGTGCCAGCAGCCTGACGCTAGCGGGGGGCACAGATACGCAGTATTTT	CASSLTLAGGTDTQYF
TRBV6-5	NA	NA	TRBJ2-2	TGTGCCAGCAGCCTCCGGGGGGAGCTGTTTTTT	CASSLRGELFF
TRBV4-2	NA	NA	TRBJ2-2	TGTGCCAGCAGCCAAGATAGGTTCACCGGGGAGCTGTTTTTT	CASSQDRFTGELFF
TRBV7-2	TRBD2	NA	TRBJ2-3	TGTGCCAGCAGCCTAACTAGCGGGGGGGCCACGACAGATACGCAGTATTTT	CASSLTSGGATTDTQYF
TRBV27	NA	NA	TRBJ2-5	TGTGCCAGCAGTATAATAGTTGGGGAGACCCAGTACTTC	CASSIIVGETQYF
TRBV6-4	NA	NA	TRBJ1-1	TGTGCCAGCAGTGACCCGGGGGACACTGAAGCTTTCTTT	CASSDPGDTEAFF
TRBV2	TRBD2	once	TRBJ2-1	TGTGCCAGCAGATTAGCGGGAGTGAACTACAATGAGCAGTTCTTC	CASRLAGVNYNEQFF
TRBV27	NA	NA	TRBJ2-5	TGTGCCAGCAGCGACTCGGGGCATCCATGGGCGAGAGAAGAGGTCCAAGAGACCCAGTACTTC	CASSDSGHPWAREEVQETQYF
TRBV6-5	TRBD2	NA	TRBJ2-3	TGTGCCAGCAGTTACCAAAGCGGGGGTAGCACAGATACGCAGTATTTT	CASSYQSGGSTDTQYF
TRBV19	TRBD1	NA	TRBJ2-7	TGTGCCAGTAGATTCGGGACAGGGGGTTCCTACGAGCAGTACTTC	CASRFGTGGSYEQYF
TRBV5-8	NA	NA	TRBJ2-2	TGTGCCAGCAGCTTTAGGGACCGATACACCGGGGAGCTGTTTTTT	CASSFRDRYTGELFF
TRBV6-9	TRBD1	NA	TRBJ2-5	TGTGCCAGCAACTGGACAGGGGGGTTAGAGACCCAGTACTTC	CASNWTGGLETQYF
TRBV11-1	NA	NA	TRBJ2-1	TGTGCCAGCAGCCATCGGGGCTACAATGAGCAGTTCTTC	CASSHRGYNEQFF
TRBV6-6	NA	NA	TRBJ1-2	TGTGCCAGCAGTCTTACAGCTCCTCAGGGGAAAGGCTACACCTTC	CASSLTAPQGKGYTF
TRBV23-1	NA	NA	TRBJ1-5	TGCGCCAGCAAAGGCGTTAGCAATCAGCCCCAGCATTTT	CASKGVSNQPQHF
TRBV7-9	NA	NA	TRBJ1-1	TGTGCCAGCAGCGTAACTTCAGGGGCCTGGGCTGAAGCTTTCTTT	CASSVTSGAWAEAFF
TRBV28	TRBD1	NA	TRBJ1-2	TGTGCCAGCAGTTTGGGACAGAGTACGGGCTACACCTTC	CASSLGQSTGYTF
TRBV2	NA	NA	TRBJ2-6	TGTGCCACCCTTCCCCCACAGGGTGCTGGGGCCAACGTCCTGACTTTC	CATLPPQGAGANVLTF
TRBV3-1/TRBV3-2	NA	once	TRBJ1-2	TGTGCCAGCAGCCCCTCCGGGGGCGGCTACACCTTC	CASSPSGGGYTF
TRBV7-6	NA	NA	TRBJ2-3	TGTGCCAGCAGCTTAGGCCCCGGGAGACGAACAGATACGCAGTATTTT	CASSLGPGRRTDTQYF
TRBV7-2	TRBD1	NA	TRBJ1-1	TGTGCCAGCAGCTTAGTTTCGACAGGGGACACTGAAGCTTTCTTT	CASSLVSTGDTEAFF
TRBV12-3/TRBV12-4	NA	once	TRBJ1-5	TGTGCCAGCAGTTTAGCCACGGGCCAGCCCCAGCATTTT	CASSLATGQPQHF
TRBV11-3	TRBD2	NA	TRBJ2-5	TGTGCCAGCAGCTTGGGCGGGGGCCAAGAGACCCAGTACTTC	CASSLGGGQETQYF
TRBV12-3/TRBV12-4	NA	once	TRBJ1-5	TGTGCCAGCAGTTTATTGGAGGGGCAGCCCCAGCATTTT	CASSLLEGQPQHF
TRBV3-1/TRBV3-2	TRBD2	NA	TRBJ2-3	TGTGCCAGCAGCCAGGGCCTAGCGGGGAACACAGATACGCAGTATTTT	CASSQGLAGNTDTQYF
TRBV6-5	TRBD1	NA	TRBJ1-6	TGTGCCAGCAGGGGACAGGGAAATTCACCCCTCCACTTT	CASRGQGNSPLHF
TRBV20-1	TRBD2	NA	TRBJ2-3	TGCAGTGTTAGTCCGTGGGGACTAGCAGGGGATACGCAGTATTTT	CSVSPWGLAGDTQYF
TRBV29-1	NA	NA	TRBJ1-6	TGCAGCGTTGCGGCAGACCCTAATTCACCCCTCCACTTT	CSVAADPNSPLHF
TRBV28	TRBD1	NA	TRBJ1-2	TGTGCCAGCAGTTTAAGGGGTGAGGGACAGCGACCCCGGGCGAACTATGGCTACACCTTC	CASSLRGEGQRPRANYGYTF